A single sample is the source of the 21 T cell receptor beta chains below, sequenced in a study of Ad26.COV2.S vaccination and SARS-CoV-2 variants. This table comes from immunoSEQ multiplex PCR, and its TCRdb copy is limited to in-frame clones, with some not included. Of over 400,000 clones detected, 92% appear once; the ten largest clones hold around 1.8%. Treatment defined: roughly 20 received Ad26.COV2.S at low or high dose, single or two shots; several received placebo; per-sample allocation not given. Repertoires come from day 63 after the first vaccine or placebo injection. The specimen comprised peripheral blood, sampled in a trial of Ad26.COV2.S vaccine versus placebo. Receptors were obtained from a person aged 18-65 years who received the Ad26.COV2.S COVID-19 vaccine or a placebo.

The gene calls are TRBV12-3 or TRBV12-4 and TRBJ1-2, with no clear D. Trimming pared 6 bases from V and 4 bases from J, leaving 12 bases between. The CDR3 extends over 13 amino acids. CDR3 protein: CASSSAAGYGYTF. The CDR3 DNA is TGTGCCAGCAGCTCGGCGGCGGGCTATGGCTACACCTTC.

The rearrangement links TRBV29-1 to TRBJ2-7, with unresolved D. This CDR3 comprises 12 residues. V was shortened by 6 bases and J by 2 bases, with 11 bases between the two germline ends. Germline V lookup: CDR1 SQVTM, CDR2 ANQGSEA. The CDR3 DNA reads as TGCAGCGTGGCTAGACTTCCCTACGAGCAGTACTTC. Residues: CSVARLPYEQYF.

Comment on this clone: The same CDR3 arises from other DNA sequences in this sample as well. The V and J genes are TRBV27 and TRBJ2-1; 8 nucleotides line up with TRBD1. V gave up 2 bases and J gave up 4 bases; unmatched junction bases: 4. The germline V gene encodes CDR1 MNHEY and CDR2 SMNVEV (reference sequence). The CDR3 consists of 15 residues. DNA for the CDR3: TGTGCCAGCAGTTTAGCAGGGGGCCCATACAATGAGCAGTTCTTC. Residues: CASSLAGGPYNEQFF.

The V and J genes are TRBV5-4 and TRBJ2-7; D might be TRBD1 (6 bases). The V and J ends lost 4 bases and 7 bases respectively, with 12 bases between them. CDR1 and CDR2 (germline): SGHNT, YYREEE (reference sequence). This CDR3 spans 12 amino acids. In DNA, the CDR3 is TGTGCCAGCAGCCCGGGTAGGGGGGAGCAGTACTTC. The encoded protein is CASSPGRGEQYF.

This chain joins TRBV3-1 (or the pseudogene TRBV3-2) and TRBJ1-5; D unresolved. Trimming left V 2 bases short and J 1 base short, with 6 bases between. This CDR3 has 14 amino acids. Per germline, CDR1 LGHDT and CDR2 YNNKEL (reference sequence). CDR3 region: CASSQFSSNQPQHF. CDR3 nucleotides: TGTGCCAGCAGCCAATTTAGCAGCAATCAGCCCCAGCATTTT.

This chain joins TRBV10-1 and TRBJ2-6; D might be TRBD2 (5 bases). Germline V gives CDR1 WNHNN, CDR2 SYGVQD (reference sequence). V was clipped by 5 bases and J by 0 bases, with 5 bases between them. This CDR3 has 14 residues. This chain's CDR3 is CASSRDSGANVLTF. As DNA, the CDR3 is TGCGCCAGCAGTCGGGACTCTGGGGCCAACGTCCTGACTTTC.

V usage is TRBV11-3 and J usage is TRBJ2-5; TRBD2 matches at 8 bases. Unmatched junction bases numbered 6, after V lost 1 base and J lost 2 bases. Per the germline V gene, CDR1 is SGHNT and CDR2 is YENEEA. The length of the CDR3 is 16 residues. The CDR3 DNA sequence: TGTGCCAGCAGCTTAGGCTGGCGGGGGGAACAAGAGACCCAGTACTTC. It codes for CASSLGWRGEQETQYF.

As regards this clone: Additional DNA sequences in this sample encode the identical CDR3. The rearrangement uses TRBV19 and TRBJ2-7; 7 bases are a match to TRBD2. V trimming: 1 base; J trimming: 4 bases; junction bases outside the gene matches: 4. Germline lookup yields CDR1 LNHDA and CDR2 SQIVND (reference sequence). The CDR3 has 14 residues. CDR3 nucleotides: TGTGCCAGTAGTATAGCGGGGGGACCATACGAGCAGTACTTC. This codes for CASSIAGGPYEQYF.

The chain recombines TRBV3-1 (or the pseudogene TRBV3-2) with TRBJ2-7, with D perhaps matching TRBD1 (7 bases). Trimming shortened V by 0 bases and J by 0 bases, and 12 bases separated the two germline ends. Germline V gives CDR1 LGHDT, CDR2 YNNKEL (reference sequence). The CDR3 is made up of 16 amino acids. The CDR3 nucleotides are TGTGCCAGCAGCCAAGATTCTCAGGGGGGCTCCTACGAGCAGTACTTC. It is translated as CASSQDSQGGSYEQYF.

The CDR3: CATGGTERSDTQYF. The DNA of the CDR3 is TGTGCCACTGGAGGGACGGAACGCTCCGATACGCAGTATTTT. The genes are TRBV5-8 and TRBJ2-3, with D tentatively TRBD2 (6 bases). Trimming removed 9 bases at V and 6 bases at J, with 20 bases between. The germline gives CDR1 SGHTS, CDR2 YDEGEE. The CDR3 is 14 residues long.

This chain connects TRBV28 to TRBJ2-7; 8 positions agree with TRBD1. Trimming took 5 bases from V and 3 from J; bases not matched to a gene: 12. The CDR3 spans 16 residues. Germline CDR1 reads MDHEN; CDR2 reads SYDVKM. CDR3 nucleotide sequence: TGTGCCAGCAGTCACCCCTCCCAGGGGGCCAACTACGAGCAGTACTTC. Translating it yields CASSHPSQGANYEQYF. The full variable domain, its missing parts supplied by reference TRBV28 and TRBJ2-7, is DVKVTQSSRYLVKRTGEKVFLECVQDMDHENMFWYRQDPGLGLRLIYFSYDVKMKEKGDIPEGYSVSREKKERFSLILESASTNQTSMYLCASSHPSQGANYEQYFGPGTRLTVT.

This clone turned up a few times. The CDR3 region is CASRPFNSNQPQHF. CDR3 nucleotide sequence: TGTGCCAGCAGACCATTCAATAGCAATCAGCCCCAGCATTTT. The J gene is TRBJ1-5, the V gene TRBV5-6; no reliable D call. From germline, CDR1 is SGHDT and CDR2 YYEEEE. V lost 5 bases and J lost 0, with 9 bases in between. The CDR3 is 14 amino acids. Filled out from reference TRBV5-6 and TRBJ1-5, the complete variable domain reads DAGVTQSPTHLIKTRGQQVTLRCSPKSGHDTVSWYQQALGQGPQFIFQYYEEEERQRGNFPDRFSGHQFPNYSSELNVNALLLGDSALYLCASRPFNSNQPQHFGDGTRLSIL.

The CDR3 is CASSSFWFKRQGAYNEQFF. The CDR3 DNA reads TGTGCCAGCAGCTCCTTCTGGTTTAAAAGACAGGGGGCTTACAATGAGCAGTTCTTC. This chain uses TRBV7-9 with TRBJ2-1; 10 nucleotides align to TRBD1. V shed 4 bases, J shed 4 bases, and the junction held 16 bases outside the gene matches. There are 19 residues in the CDR3. CDR1 and CDR2 (germline): SEHNR, FQNEAQ (reference sequence). The full variable domain, rest sourced from reference TRBV7-9 and TRBJ2-1, is DTGVSQNPRHKITKRGQNVTFRCDPISEHNRLYWYRQTLGQGPEFLTYFQNEAQLEKSRLLSDRFSAERPKGSFSTLEIQRTEQGDSAMYLCASSSFWFKRQGAYNEQFFGPGTRLTVL.

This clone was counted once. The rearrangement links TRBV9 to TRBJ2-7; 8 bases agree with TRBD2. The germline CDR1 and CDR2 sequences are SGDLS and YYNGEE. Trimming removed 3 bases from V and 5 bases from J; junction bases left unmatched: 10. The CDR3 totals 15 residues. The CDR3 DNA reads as TGTGCCAGCAGCGCTGGGGGGACTAGTATCCACGAGCAGTACTTC. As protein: CASSAGGTSIHEQYF.

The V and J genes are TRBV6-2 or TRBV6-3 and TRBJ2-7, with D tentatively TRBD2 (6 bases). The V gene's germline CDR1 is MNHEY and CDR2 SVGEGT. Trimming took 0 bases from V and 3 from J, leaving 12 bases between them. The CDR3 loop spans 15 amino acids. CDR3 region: CASSYSEFGGYEQYF. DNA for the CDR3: TGTGCCAGCAGTTACTCGGAGTTCGGGGGCTACGAGCAGTACTTC.

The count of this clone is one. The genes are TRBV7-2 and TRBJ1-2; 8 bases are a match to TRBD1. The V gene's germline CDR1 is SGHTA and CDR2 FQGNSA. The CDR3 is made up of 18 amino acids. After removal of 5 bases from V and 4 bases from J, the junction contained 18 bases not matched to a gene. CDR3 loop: CASSADVGRGLYSYGYTF. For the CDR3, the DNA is TGTGCCAGCAGCGCAGACGTAGGCAGGGGGCTATATAGCTATGGCTACACCTTC.

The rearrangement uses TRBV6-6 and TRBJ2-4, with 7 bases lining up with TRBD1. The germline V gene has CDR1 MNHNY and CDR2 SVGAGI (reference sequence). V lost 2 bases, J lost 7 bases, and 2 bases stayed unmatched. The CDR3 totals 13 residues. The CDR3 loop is CASSYATGNIQYF. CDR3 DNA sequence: TGTGCCAGCAGTTACGCGACAGGGAACATTCAGTACTTC.

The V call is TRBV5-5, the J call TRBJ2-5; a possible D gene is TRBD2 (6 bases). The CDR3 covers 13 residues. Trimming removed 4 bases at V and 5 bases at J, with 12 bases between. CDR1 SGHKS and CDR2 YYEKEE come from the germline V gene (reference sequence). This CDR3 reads CASSGTGLETQYF. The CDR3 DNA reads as TGTGCCAGCAGCGGGACTGGCTTGGAGACCCAGTACTTC. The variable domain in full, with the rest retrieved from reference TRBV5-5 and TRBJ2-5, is DAGVTQSPTHLIKTRGQQVTLRCSPISGHKSVSWYQQVLGQGPQFIFQYYEKEERGRGNFPDRFSARQFPNYSSELNVNALLLGDSALYLCASSGTGLETQYFGPGTRLLVL.

The CDR3 sequence is CASTIIPGQGSETQYF. CDR3 sequence (DNA): TGCGCCAGCACCATAATACCGGGACAGGGCTCAGAGACCCAGTACTTC. V usage is TRBV5-1 and J usage is TRBJ2-5; 9 bases match TRBD1. The CDR3 is 16 amino acids. CDR1 SGHRS and CDR2 YFSETQ come from the germline V gene. The V and J ends lost 6 bases and 4 bases, in that order; junction bases with no gene match: 13.

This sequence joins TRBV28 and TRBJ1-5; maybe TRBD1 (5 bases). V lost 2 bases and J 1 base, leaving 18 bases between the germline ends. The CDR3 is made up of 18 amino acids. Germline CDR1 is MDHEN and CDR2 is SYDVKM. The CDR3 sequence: CASSLVFPGVGSNQPQHF. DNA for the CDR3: TGTGCCAGCAGTTTAGTATTCCCGGGGGTAGGCAGCAATCAGCCCCAGCATTTT.

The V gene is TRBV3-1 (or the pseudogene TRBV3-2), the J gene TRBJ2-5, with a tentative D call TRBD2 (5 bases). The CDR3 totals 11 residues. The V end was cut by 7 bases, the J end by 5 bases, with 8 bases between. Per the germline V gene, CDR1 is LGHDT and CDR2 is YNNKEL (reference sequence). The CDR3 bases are TGTGCCAGCACCCCGGGGGAGACCCAGTACTTC. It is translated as CASTPGETQYF.